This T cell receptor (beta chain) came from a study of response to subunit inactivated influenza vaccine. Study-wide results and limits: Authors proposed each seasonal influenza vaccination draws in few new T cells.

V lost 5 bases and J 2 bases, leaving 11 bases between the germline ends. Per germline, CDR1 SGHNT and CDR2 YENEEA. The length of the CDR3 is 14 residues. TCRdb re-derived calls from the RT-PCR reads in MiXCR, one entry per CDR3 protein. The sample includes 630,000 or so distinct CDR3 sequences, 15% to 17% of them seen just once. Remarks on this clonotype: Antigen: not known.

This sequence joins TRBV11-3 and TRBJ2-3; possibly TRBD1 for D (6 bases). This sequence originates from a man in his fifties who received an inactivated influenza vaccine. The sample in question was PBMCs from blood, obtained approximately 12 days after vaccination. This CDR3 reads CASSDRRNTDTQYF. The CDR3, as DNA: TGTGCCAGCAGCGACAGGAGAAACACAGATACGCAGTATTTT.